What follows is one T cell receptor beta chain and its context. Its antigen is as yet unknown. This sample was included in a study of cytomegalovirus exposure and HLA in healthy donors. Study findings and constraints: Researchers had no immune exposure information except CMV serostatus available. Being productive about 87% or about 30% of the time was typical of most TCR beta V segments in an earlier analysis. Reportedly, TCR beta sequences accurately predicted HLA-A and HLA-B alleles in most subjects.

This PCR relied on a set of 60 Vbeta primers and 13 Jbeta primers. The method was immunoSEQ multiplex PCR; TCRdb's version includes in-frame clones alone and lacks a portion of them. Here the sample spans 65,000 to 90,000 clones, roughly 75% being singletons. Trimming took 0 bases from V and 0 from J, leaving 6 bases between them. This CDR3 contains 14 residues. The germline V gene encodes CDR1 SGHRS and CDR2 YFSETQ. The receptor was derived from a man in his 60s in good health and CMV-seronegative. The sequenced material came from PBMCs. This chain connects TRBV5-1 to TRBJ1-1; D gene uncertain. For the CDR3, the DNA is TGCGCCAGCAGCTTGGACGGGTTGAACACTGAAGCTTTCTTT. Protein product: CASSLDGLNTEAFF.